The 31 T cell receptor beta chains below were found in one sample sequenced in a study of OX40 agonist ivuxolimab in advanced cancers. TCRdb's copy holds only in-frame clones and misses some; the assay was immunoSEQ multiplex PCR. The table includes 45,000 to 65,000 clones, about 86% detected once. Source: CD4+ or CD8+ T cells sorted from blood, taken in a trial of the OX40 agonist ivuxolimab. The receptors derive from an adult with an advanced solid tumor such as melanoma, head and neck, liver or kidney cancer.

The chain joins TRBV6-1 to TRBJ1-1; D is unclear. Germline V lookup: CDR1 MNHNS, CDR2 SASEGT. The CDR3 has 14 residues. V was clipped by 5 bases and J by 1 base, with 11 bases between them. As DNA, the CDR3 is TGTGCCAGCAGTCCCCCATCTGCGAACACTGAAGCTTTCTTT. Its protein product is CASSPPSANTEAFF.

The chain uses TRBV9 and TRBJ2-5, with D possibly being TRBD2 (7 bases). The ends were cut back, 4 bases at V and 4 bases at J, with 17 bases in the middle. The CDR3 is made up of 15 amino acids. Germline V gene sequence: CDR1 SGDLS, CDR2 YYNGEE. Here the CDR3 DNA reads TGTGCCAGCAGCTACACGGGGGGCTTGGGAGAGACCCAGTACTTC. Translation gives CASSYTGGLGETQYF.

The gene calls are TRBV7-2 and TRBJ2-3, with 8 bases matching TRBD2. V shed 0 bases, J shed 2 bases, and the junction held 4 bases outside the gene matches. Germline V gives CDR1 SGHTA, CDR2 FQGNSA. The CDR3 has 16 residues. DNA for the CDR3: TGTGCCAGCAGCTTAGCGCGGGGGGCTCCCACAGATACGCAGTATTTT. Amino acids: CASSLARGAPTDTQYF.

The rearrangement joins TRBV5-8 to TRBJ2-7, with 11 bases fitting TRBD2. The V segment lost 5 bases and the J segment 4 bases; nucleotides outside the gene matches: 8. Looked up from germline, CDR1 is SGHTS and CDR2 is YDEGEE. The CDR3 has 15 amino acids. The CDR3 bases are TGTGCCAGCAGACTAGCGGGGGTGCTTTGGTACGAGCAGTACTTC. Residues: CASRLAGVLWYEQYF.

This chain uses TRBV15 with TRBJ2-1, with TRBD1 identical over 9 bases. The germline CDR1 and CDR2 sequences are LNHNV and YYDKDF (reference sequence). J lost 3 bases, V lost 5 bases, and 8 bases had no gene match. The CDR3 totals 16 residues. In DNA, the CDR3 is TGTGCCACCAGCGGGAGGACAGGGGAAATCTACAATGAGCAGTTCTTC. This codes for CATSGRTGEIYNEQFF.

V is TRBV14 and J is TRBJ1-2; D possibly corresponds to TRBD1 (6 bases). Looked up from germline, CDR1 is SGHDN and CDR2 is FVKESK. Deletions cut 2 bases from V and 8 bases from J, with 12 bases between. The CDR3 is 13 amino acids. CDR3 protein: CASSQTGLWGYTF. CDR3 nucleotides: TGTGCCAGCAGCCAAACAGGGCTCTGGGGCTACACCTTC.

In DNA, the CDR3 is TGTGCCAGCAGCTCCAGGGTTAATTCACCCCTCCACTTT. Encoded protein: CASSSRVNSPLHF. The genes are TRBV5-5 and TRBJ1-6; weak D call: TRBD1 (5 bases). Germline V CDR1 and CDR2: SGHKS, YYEKEE (reference sequence). CDR3 length: 13 residues. Trimming shortened V by 3 bases and J by 6 bases, and 7 bases separated the two germline ends.

The gene calls are TRBV6-6 and TRBJ1-5; no definite D call. The CDR3 contains 13 residues. Germline V gene sequence: CDR1 MNHNY, CDR2 SVGAGI (reference sequence). The V end was cut by 5 bases, the J end by 6 bases, with 11 bases between. The CDR3 DNA reads TGTGCCAGCAGTCAAAACACGGTTCAGCCCCAGCATTTT. This translates into CASSQNTVQPQHF.

A single count supports this clone. This chain joins TRBV7-9 and TRBJ1-3; 8 bases match TRBD1. CDR1 is SEHNR and CDR2 is FQNEAQ in the germline V gene (reference sequence). With 2 bases clipped from V and 6 bases from J, the junction kept 3 bases outside the gene matches. The CDR3 has 14 amino acids. In DNA, the CDR3 is TGTGCCAGCAGCTTATCAGGGGGCGAAAACACCATATATTTT. Translating gives CASSLSGGENTIYF.

The CDR3 DNA follows: TGTGCCACCAGCAGAGGGGCTGGGACTGGAACCTACAATGAGCAGTTCTTC. Translation: CATSRGAGTGTYNEQFF. The chain links TRBV15 to TRBJ2-1, with D maybe TRBD2 (6 bases). Looked up from germline, CDR1 is LNHNV and CDR2 is YYDKDF (reference sequence). The CDR3 extends over 17 amino acids. Trimming left V 1 base short and J 2 bases short, with 15 bases between.

This sequence joins TRBV7-3 and TRBJ2-5, with D perhaps matching TRBD2 (6 bases). Trimming pared 1 base from V and 4 bases from J, leaving 13 bases between. The CDR3 has 15 residues. Looked up from germline, CDR1 is SGHTA and CDR2 is FQGTGA. CDR3 bases: TGTGCCAGCAGCTTAATGGCTAGCGAGCTAGAGACCCAGTACTTC. This sequence encodes CASSLMASELETQYF. Full variable domain (missing parts from reference TRBV7-3 and TRBJ2-5): GAGVSQTPSNKVTEKGKYVELRCDPISGHTALYWYRQSLGQGPEFLIYFQGTGAADDSGLPNDRFFAVRPEGSVSTLKIQRTERGDSAVYLCASSLMASELETQYFGPGTRLLVL.

This chain joins TRBV7-9 and TRBJ2-4; tentative D call: TRBD1 (6 bases). The CDR3 contains 17 residues. V was pared by 4 bases and J by 0 bases, with 16 bases between. From germline, CDR1 is SEHNR and CDR2 FQNEAQ (reference sequence). CDR3 sequence: CASSWIRDNLAKNIQYF. The CDR3, as DNA: TGTGCCAGCAGCTGGATCCGGGACAATCTAGCCAAAAACATTCAGTACTTC.

This rearrangement joins TRBV9 to TRBJ2-3; D is perhaps TRBD1 (6 bases). Trimming cost V 0 bases and J 3 bases, with 8 bases left between them. CDR3 size: 14 residues. Per germline, CDR1 SGDLS and CDR2 YYNGEE. CDR3 in DNA: TGTGCCAGCAGCGTAGCCCAGGGGACAGATACGCAGTATTTT. It is translated as CASSVAQGTDTQYF.

The genes are TRBV2 and TRBJ2-2; D ambiguous. V was trimmed by 8 bases and J by 9 bases, leaving 13 bases between them. The germline V gene has CDR1 SNHLY and CDR2 FYNNEI. This CDR3 region has 12 residues. The CDR3 reads CASGRTGRELFF. The CDR3 nucleotides read TGTGCCAGCGGACGGACGGGCCGGGAGCTGTTTTTT.

This clone is termed medium-sized. The chain uses TRBV10-3 and TRBJ2-7, with 7 bases fitting TRBD1. CDR1 and CDR2 from the germline V gene are ENHRY and SYGVKD. V trimming: 6 bases; J trimming: 2 bases; junction bases outside the gene matches: 4. The CDR3 contains 13 residues. The CDR3 nucleotides are TGTGCCATCAGAGGGGACAGCCCCTACGAGCAGTACTTC. Translation gives CAIRGDSPYEQYF.

This clone was counted between two and nine times. The chain is built from TRBV18 and TRBJ2-7, with 8 bases lining up with TRBD1. CDR1 is KGHSH and CDR2 is LQKENI in the germline V gene. The CDR3 loop spans 19 amino acids. V was pared by 2 bases and J by 4 bases, with 19 bases of the junction left unmatched. In DNA, the CDR3 is TGTGCCAGCTCACCAGTGGGTGGGTTCGTCGGACAGGGTAGGTACGAGCAGTACTTC. Translating gives CASSPVGGFVGQGRYEQYF. Drawing the rest from reference TRBV18 and TRBJ2-7, the complete variable domain is NAGVMQNPRHLVRRRGQEARLRCSPMKGHSHVYWYRQLPEEGLKFMVYLQKENIIDESGMPKERFSAEFPKEGPSILRIQQVVRGDSAAYFCASSPVGGFVGQGRYEQYFGPGTRLTVT.

The chain uses TRBV7-8 and TRBJ2-3; no firm D call. V was clipped by 1 base and J by 0 bases, with 8 bases between them. The length of the CDR3 is 15 residues. Germline-derived CDR1 and CDR2 are SGHVS and FQNEAQ. CDR3 nucleotides: TGTGCCAGCAGCTTAGTTTGGCATAGCACAGATACGCAGTATTTT. Translation: CASSLVWHSTDTQYF.

The chain is built from TRBV7-9 and TRBJ2-7; the D gene is possibly TRBD1 (6 bases). V was clipped by 7 bases and J by 5 bases, with 30 bases between them. Germline V gives CDR1 SEHNR, CDR2 FQNEAQ (reference sequence). The CDR3 contains 18 residues. CDR3 loop: CASTDLRGSRGRVDEQYF. CDR3 DNA sequence: TGTGCCAGCACCGACCTACGGGGTTCCAGGGGACGAGTCGACGAGCAGTACTTC.

This clone was seen a single time. The chain uses TRBV5-1 and TRBJ2-5; D is unclear. This CDR3 comprises 14 residues. V was pared by 0 bases and J by 3 bases, with 9 bases between. The germline V gene encodes CDR1 SGHRS and CDR2 YFSETQ. CDR3 amino acids: CASSLAREKETQYF. In nucleotides, the CDR3 is TGCGCCAGCAGCTTGGCCCGCGAGAAAGAGACCCAGTACTTC.

J is TRBJ1-5 and V is TRBV19; maybe TRBD1 (6 bases). The CDR3 is made up of 16 amino acids. Per germline, CDR1 LNHDA and CDR2 SQIVND (reference sequence). The V and J ends lost 3 bases and 1 base respectively, with 13 bases between them. The CDR3 DNA is TGTGCCAGTAGTATCGGACAGATCTTAAGCAATCAGCCCCAGCATTTT. Its protein product is CASSIGQILSNQPQHF.

V and J are TRBV27 and TRBJ2-6, with a tentative D call TRBD2 (5 bases). CDR3 length equals 15 residues. The V gene's germline CDR1 is MNHEY and CDR2 SMNVEV (reference sequence). Trimming took 5 bases from V and 0 from J, leaving 8 bases between them. The chain's CDR3 is CASSGSYSGANVLTF. For the CDR3, the DNA is TGTGCCAGCAGTGGGAGCTACTCTGGGGCCAACGTCCTGACTTTC. Together with reference TRBV27 and TRBJ2-6, the CDR3 gives the full variable domain: EAQVTQNPRYLITVTGKKLTVTCSQNMNHEYMSWYRQDPGLGLRQIYYSMNVEVTDKGDVPEGYKVSRKEKRNFPLILESPSPNQTSLYFCASSGSYSGANVLTFGAGSRLTVL.

The CDR3 region is CASTLGGGGTEAFF. The CDR3 DNA reads as TGTGCCAGCACCCTAGGCGGGGGAGGAACTGAAGCTTTCTTT. V is TRBV2 and J is TRBJ1-1; weak D call: TRBD1 (5 bases). CDR1 and CDR2 from the germline V gene are SNHLY and FYNNEI. The CDR3 is 14 residues long. V gave up 7 bases and J gave up 5 bases, with 17 bases separating them.

The chain is built from TRBV27 and TRBJ2-7; perhaps TRBD2 as D (5 bases). The length of the CDR3 is 13 residues. The germline V gene encodes CDR1 MNHEY and CDR2 SMNVEV (reference sequence). Trimming removed 6 bases from V and 6 bases from J, with 15 bases in between. Written as DNA, the CDR3 is TGTGCCAGCAGACCCCTGGGAGTCTTCGAGCAGTACTTC. It yields the protein CASRPLGVFEQYF.

This chain links TRBV29-1 with TRBJ1-2; D possibly corresponds to TRBD1 (6 bases). CDR3 length: 11 residues. Per germline, CDR1 SQVTM and CDR2 ANQGSEA. V was shortened by 6 bases and J by 6 bases, with 11 bases between the two germline ends. Here the CDR3 reads CSVRSGDGYTF. The CDR3 DNA is TGCAGCGTGAGGTCAGGGGATGGCTACACCTTC. Drawing the rest from reference TRBV29-1 and TRBJ1-2, the complete variable domain is SAVISQKPSRDICQRGTSLTIQCQVDSQVTMMFWYRQQPGQSLTLIATANQGSEATYESGFVIDKFPISRPNLTFSTLTVSNMSPEDSSIYLCSVRSGDGYTFGSGTRLTVV.

In regard to this clone: At one end, the junction sequence differs from germline, possibly due to a read error. The DNA for the CDR3 is TGTGCCAGCAGCGCCGGCCGTGCTAATGGAAAACTGTTTTTT. Its protein product is CASSAGRANGKLFF. V usage is TRBV7-2 and J usage is TRBJ1-4; D is uncertain. Germline assignment: CDR1 SGHTA and CDR2 FQGNSA. The CDR3 covers 14 residues.

This CDR3 reads CASSFLGGAGAGNEQFF. The CDR3 DNA reads TGTGCCAGCAGTTTCCTCGGGGGGGCGGGGGCAGGGAATGAGCAGTTCTTC. This chain uses TRBV27 with TRBJ2-1, with 8 bases aligning to TRBD2. In germline, CDR1 is MNHEY, CDR2 SMNVEV (reference sequence). The CDR3 sequence is 17 residues long. The ends lost 3 bases at V and 7 bases at J; junction bases unmatched: 14.

The chain has TRBV10-3 and TRBJ2-2, with 8 bases aligning to TRBD2. CDR1 is ENHRY and CDR2 is SYGVKD in the germline V gene. The V and J ends lost 7 bases and 3 bases, in that order; junction bases with no gene match: 4. The CDR3 is 14 residues long. Here the CDR3 DNA reads TGTGCCATCAACCCGGGGGGGTACACCGGGGAGCTGTTTTTT. It codes for CAINPGGYTGELFF.

The rearrangement uses TRBV4-2 and TRBJ2-5; 7 nucleotides align to TRBD2. CDR3 size: 18 residues. Trimming removed 0 bases from V and 5 bases from J; junction bases left unmatched: 15. Germline V gene sequence: CDR1 LGHNA, CDR2 YNFKEQ. In DNA, the CDR3 is TGTGCCAGCAGCCAAGATTCGCCGGGAGCGGGGTCACGGGAGACCCAGTACTTC. Translation: CASSQDSPGAGSRETQYF.

This chain joins TRBV5-1 and TRBJ2-1, with D unclear. Germline V gives CDR1 SGHRS, CDR2 YFSETQ. CDR3 length equals 12 residues. V was pared by 0 bases and J by 10 bases, with 8 bases between. This CDR3 is CASSLVGQEQFF. CDR3 DNA sequence: TGCGCCAGCAGCTTGGTCGGGCAGGAGCAGTTCTTC.

This clone was seen once. The chain recombines TRBV11-3 with TRBJ2-1, with 8 bases lining up with TRBD2. Trimming took 7 bases from V and 0 from J; bases not matched to a gene: 8. This CDR3 has 16 residues. The germline gives CDR1 SGHNT, CDR2 YENEEA. The CDR3 here is CASTIAGSSSYNEQFF. Written as DNA, the CDR3 is TGTGCCAGCACGATAGCGGGGAGCAGCTCCTACAATGAGCAGTTCTTC.

The genes are TRBV6-5 and TRBJ1-5, with a weak D call TRBD1 (5 bases). CDR1 is MNHEY and CDR2 is SVGAGI in the germline V gene. CDR3 length: 15 amino acids. Trimming left V 4 bases short and J 1 base short, with 11 bases between. The DNA for the CDR3 is TGTGCCAGCAGTTTATTAGGGGTAAGCAATCAGCCCCAGCATTTT. It specifies CASSLLGVSNQPQHF.